This TCR beta chain was retrieved from a study of tissue T cells after allogeneic stem cell transplantation. Profiled with immunoSEQ multiplex PCR; TCRdb holds only in-frame clones, not every one. Here the sample spans about 48,000 clones, over 65% being singletons. General observations from the study: Few T cell clones were shared across patients, but motif clusters showed tissue-specific shared signatures.

With V trimmed by 2 bases and J by 3 bases, 5 bases remained unmatched. CDR1 is NNHNN and CDR2 is SYGAGS in the germline V gene (reference sequence). CDR3 length: 16 residues. This clone was observed once. Its matching antigen is unknown. The genes and germline here are from mouse. The read halts 1 residue ahead of the CDR3 end, with the missing end drawn from the germline J gene. The specimen sequenced was sorted cells pooled from one or two spleens. This clonotype was sampled from a pool of C57BL/6 mice in good health. The chain recombines TRBV13-2 with TRBJ2-5, with 11 bases fitting TRBD2. The chain's CDR3 is CASGESRLGGQDTQYF. The sequenced CDR3 bases are TGTGCCAGCGGTGAATCTCGACTGGGGGGGCAAGACACCCAGTAC.